This TCR beta chain was retrieved from a study of blood T cell repertoires in COVID-19 (dated by TCRdb to 2020 to 2021). As for the study more broadly: Samples from collaborators originated in the United States, Italy and Spain and spanned both the acute and convalescent phases of COVID-19. The material from the prospective study consisted of cDNA or gDNA derived from T cells, B-cell-depleted T cells, or PBMCs. The dataset comprised deeply sampled blood TCRbeta repertoires from subjects exposed to, actively infected with, or recovered from COVID-19. The repertoires were released in a freely available public database meant as a resource for research on the immune response to SARS-CoV-2. The samples were drawn from the first 160 participants of the ongoing ImmuneRACE study and from over 950 subjects provided by 6 global collaborators. Sample metadata almost always included a de-identified subject ID, COVID-19 status, age in years and sex. Where HLA class I and class II types were available, the types were taken from metadata supplied by the sample provider, not from assay-based typing. Points the paper makes about the study in general: How much clinical and demographic metadata was included differed by source and by participant, and the metadata was provided uncurated.

The collaborating institutions used their own protocols to collect whole blood in K2EDTA tubes. Collaborator samples were shipped for TCRbeta analysis as frozen whole blood, isolated PBMCs, or DNA extracted from either sample type. As concerns this clone: Its antigen remains unidentified. Base qualities were left out, and no much larger clone turns up one base away.

V loses 0 bases of germline sequence and J loses 7 bases, and the interval between the two ends is 13 bases. The CDR3 starts with the cysteine, ends with the phenylalanine, and has 15 residues. Only CDR3 DNA is held: 45 bases, read in frame from base 1. Reading the germline V gene (reference sequence) gives CDR1 LNHNV and CDR2 YYDKDF. TCRbeta CDR3 regions were amplified from genomic DNA using the immunoSEQ Assay, a bias-controlled multiplex PCR. In the source study's methods: Nucleated cell counts per sample were estimated from amplification of reference gene primers within the assay. To quantify the absolute abundance of each unique TCRbeta CDR3 rearrangement, sequence reads were collapsed and filtered. Productive Simpson clonality was computed per sample as the square root of Simpson's diversity index over productive rearrangements. TCRdb's version of the immuneACCESS table is confined to in-frame rearrangements and falls short of the full clone set. An unresolved V gene accounts for under half of the shortfall where checked; the remainder is of unknown origin. Clone size and V and J calls were adopted from that table, with D and trimming inferred from the DNA. Across this sample there are 100,000 to 150,000 clones, with 75% to 85% seen only once. The top ten constitute about 3.8% of the sample.

The sequencing input was peripheral blood. The chain couples TRBV15 to TRBJ1-5; the D gene cannot be resolved reliably. The sequence was collected from a woman between 45 and 60 years old with acute or convalescent COVID-19. The CDR3 corresponds to CATSRDLGSGQPQHF. The bases are TGTGCCACCAGCAGAGATCTTGGGTCGGGGCAGCCCCAGCATTTT.